These 15 T cell receptor beta chains came from one sample sequenced in a study of immune characterization of retroperitoneal liposarcoma. Each CDR3 protein gets one entry after TCRdb re-called the PCR reads with MiXCR. The sample has about 10,000 distinct CDR3 sequences, over 25% seen once; the top ten hold approximately 19%. The sequenced material came from blood. These receptors all stem from a male donor with retroperitoneal liposarcoma.

This clonotype was observed a handful of times. This chain joins TRBV6-5 and TRBJ1-4, with a tentative D call TRBD1 (5 bases). The CDR3 length is 17 residues. The germline CDR1 and CDR2 sequences are MNHEY and SVGAGI. The V and J ends lost 2 bases and 0 bases respectively, with 13 bases between them. CDR3 in DNA: TGTGCCAGCAGTTACCGGGGGACGGACCCAACTAATGAAAAACTGTTTTTT. Its protein is CASSYRGTDPTNEKLFF.

This clonotype was detected ten times or more. This chain connects TRBV11-3 to TRBJ2-1; 9 nucleotides align to TRBD1. Germline V gene sequence: CDR1 SGHNT, CDR2 YENEEA. V shed 6 bases, J shed 0 bases, and the junction held 6 bases outside the gene matches. The CDR3 length is 16 residues. CDR3 in amino acids: CASSLQGAGSYNEQFF. Here the CDR3 DNA reads TGTGCCAGCAGTCTACAGGGGGCAGGCTCCTACAATGAGCAGTTCTTC.

This clonotype has more than one count but fewer than ten. The V call is TRBV4-2, the J call TRBJ2-1; no definite D call. CDR1 is LGHNA and CDR2 is YNFKEQ in the germline V gene. V was cut by 1 base and J by 4 bases, with 11 bases left in between. CDR3 size: 15 residues. CDR3 protein: CASSQGGFGYNEQFF. As DNA, the CDR3 is TGTGCCAGCAGCCAAGGGGGTTTCGGATACAATGAGCAGTTCTTC.

This clonotype was detected ten times or more. The chain combines TRBV6-1 with TRBJ1-2, with 9 bases that match TRBD1. From germline, CDR1 is MNHNS and CDR2 SASEGT. This CDR3 has 16 amino acids. After removal of 1 base from V and 4 bases from J, the junction contained 7 bases not matched to a gene. In DNA form, the CDR3 reads TGTGCCAGCAGTGAAGTTGGGACAGGGCAACCCTATGGCTACACCTTC. Its translation: CASSEVGTGQPYGYTF.

This clonotype is termed medium-sized. The gene calls are TRBV12-3 or TRBV12-4 and TRBJ1-1; D perhaps matches TRBD1 (5 bases). V lost 3 bases, J lost 2 bases, and 7 bases lay in between. CDR3 length: 13 amino acids. The CDR3 sequence: CASSFDSNTEAFF. The CDR3 DNA follows: TGTGCCAGCAGTTTCGACAGTAACACTGAAGCTTTCTTT.

This clonotype was recorded many times. The chain links TRBV27 to TRBJ1-3; TRBD1 matches at 7 bases. The length of the CDR3 is 16 residues. Germline values: CDR1 MNHEY, CDR2 SMNVEV (reference sequence). J gave up 0 bases and V 8 bases, and 10 bases lay outside the gene matches. The CDR3, as DNA: TGTGCCAGCGGATCGCCCTGGGACAGCTCTGGAAACACCATATATTTT. Translation: CASGSPWDSSGNTIYF.

This clonotype is deemed large. The V call is TRBV6-1, the J call TRBJ2-1; D may be TRBD1 (5 bases). V lost 5 bases and J 8 bases, leaving 10 bases between the germline ends. This CDR3 has 12 residues. Looked up from germline, CDR1 is MNHNS and CDR2 is SASEGT. The CDR3: CASSRQWDEQFF. Here the CDR3 DNA reads TGTGCCAGCAGTCGACAGTGGGATGAGCAGTTCTTC.

In its sample, this clonotype was seen many times. The chain uses TRBV7-6 and TRBJ2-1, with D possibly called TRBD1 or TRBD2 (5 bases each). Deletions cut 6 bases from V and 4 bases from J, with 19 bases between. CDR1 and CDR2 from the germline V gene are SGHVS and FNYEAQ. The CDR3 totals 16 residues. CDR3 region: CASSSSGTTPYNEQFF. CDR3 nucleotides: TGTGCCAGCAGTAGTTCGGGGACGACGCCTTACAATGAGCAGTTCTTC.

This clonotype has a handful of counts. The V and J genes are TRBV6-1 and TRBJ1-2, with 9 nucleotides matching TRBD1. The CDR3 runs 16 residues. V lost 6 bases, J lost 3 bases, and 11 bases stayed unmatched. CDR1 and CDR2 (germline): MNHNS, SASEGT. CDR3 protein: CASRSTWTGEYYGYTF. The CDR3 DNA sequence: TGTGCCAGCAGAAGTACCTGGACAGGGGAATACTATGGCTACACCTTC.

Relative to its sample, this clonotype is medium-sized (0.01 to 0.1%). V is TRBV4-1 and J is TRBJ1-6; no firm D call. Per the germline V gene, CDR1 is MGHRA and CDR2 is YSYEKL. V shed 3 bases and J shed 7 bases, with 4 bases lying between them. The CDR3 is made up of 12 amino acids. The CDR3 sequence: CASSHSNSPLHF. CDR3 DNA sequence: TGCGCCAGCAGCCATAGCAATTCACCCCTCCACTTT.

This clonotype appeared many times. V gene TRBV7-2 combines with J gene TRBJ1-1, with a tentative D call TRBD1 (6 bases). The germline V gene has CDR1 SGHTA and CDR2 FQGNSA. The V end lost 3 bases, the J end lost 4 bases, and 15 bases lay between the germline ends. This CDR3 comprises 15 residues. This chain's CDR3 is CASSLPLAGATEAFF. In DNA, the CDR3 is TGTGCCAGCAGCTTGCCACTGGCAGGGGCCACTGAAGCTTTCTTT.

This clonotype is termed medium-sized. The chain uses TRBV6-1 and TRBJ2-1, with D possibly TRBD1 on 5 matching bases. Germline assignment: CDR1 MNHNS and CDR2 SASEGT. The CDR3 is made up of 13 amino acids. Between the trimmed V and J ends, which lost 7 bases and 4 bases, there was a span of 11 bases. This CDR3 reads CASTSDRYNEQFF. The CDR3 DNA is TGTGCCAGCACCTCCGACAGATACAATGAGCAGTTCTTC.

This clonotype appeared many times. The CDR3 here is CASSEQQALGPQHF. The CDR3 nucleotides are TGTGCCAGCAGTGAACAGCAGGCCCTCGGGCCCCAGCATTTT. The chain uses TRBV6-1 and TRBJ1-5; D unclear. Trimming removed 2 bases at V and 9 bases at J, with 14 bases between. The CDR3 has 14 residues. Germline loops: CDR1 MNHNS, CDR2 SASEGT.

This clonotype was seen only a few times. The chain uses TRBV6-1 and TRBJ2-3; D may correspond to TRBD1 or TRBD2 (5 bases each). This CDR3 has 14 amino acids. The ends were cut back, 4 bases at V and 0 bases at J, with 8 bases in the middle. From germline, CDR1 is MNHNS and CDR2 SASEGT. The chain's CDR3 is CASSVGASTDTQYF. CDR3 DNA: TGTGCCAGCAGTGTCGGGGCTAGCACAGATACGCAGTATTTT.

The sample holds a few counts of this clonotype. The chain joins TRBV6-1 to TRBJ2-2, with TRBD1 matching over 7 bases. CDR1 and CDR2 (germline): MNHNS, SASEGT. The CDR3 runs to 14 residues. J lost 2 bases, V lost 6 bases, and 3 bases had no gene match. CDR3 sequence (DNA): TGTGCCAGCAGGAAGGGGGCCAACACCGGGGAGCTGTTTTTT. It is translated as CASRKGANTGELFF.